The T cell receptor beta chain under discussion was sequenced for a study of blood T cell repertoires in COVID-19. J gave up 5 bases and V 4 bases, and 8 bases lay outside the gene matches. Germline V lookup: CDR1 SGDLS, CDR2 YYNGEE. The CDR3 totals 15 residues. Sequencing used immunoSEQ multiplex PCR; TCRdb keeps in-frame clones, though not all of them. Among approximately 210,000 clones listed, approximately 86% were seen once. The V call is TRBV9, the J call TRBJ1-1, with 10 bases matching TRBD1. The sequencing sample was made of PBMCs or T cells enriched from blood (not recorded which). This TCR derives from a woman aged 30 to 39 who had recovered from COVID-19. The CDR3 spells CASSSPGQGKTEAFF. In DNA, the CDR3 is TGTGCCAGCAGCTCGCCGGGACAGGGGAAAACTGAAGCTTTCTTT.